This TCR beta chain was recovered during a study of CDR3 diversity in severe acne (dated by TCRdb to between 2018 and 2021). From its cysteine to its phenylalanine, the CDR3 spans 13 amino acids. Of the read, only the CDR3 DNA is kept; its 39 bases are in frame from base 1. Ends trimmed: V by 2 bases, J by 8 bases; bases unmatched to a gene: 3. The germline V gene provides CDR1 MNHEY and CDR2 SVGAGI. With regard to this clonotype: The target of this receptor is not known. The input lacks base qualities; no much larger clone sits a single base away.

Library generation was performed with PCR. TCRdb records Illumina HiSeq 2000 as the sequencer. The raw public data were reprocessed by TCRdb itself: fastp quality trimming at Q25, MiXCR clonotype calling, in-frame beta chains only. Every entry covers one CDR3 protein and lists the most common genes and DNA from its rows. The sample data list around 83,000 distinct CDR3 sequences, and about 49% of these were observed just once. The top ten hold under 14% of the sample. The sample taken for sequencing was blood. The chain is made from TRBV6-5 and TRBJ2-1; 7 nucleotides in the junction match TRBD2. The clonotype comes from a male donor with severe acne vulgaris. The CDR3 region reads CASSYGTTYEQFF. The base sequence is TGTGCCAGCAGTTACGGGACTACATATGAGCAGTTCTTC.